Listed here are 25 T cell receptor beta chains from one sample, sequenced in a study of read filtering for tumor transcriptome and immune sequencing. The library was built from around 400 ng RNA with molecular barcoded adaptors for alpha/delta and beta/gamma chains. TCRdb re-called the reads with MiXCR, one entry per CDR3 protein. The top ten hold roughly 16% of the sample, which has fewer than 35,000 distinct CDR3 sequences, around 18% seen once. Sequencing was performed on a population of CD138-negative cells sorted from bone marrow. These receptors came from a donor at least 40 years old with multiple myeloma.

CDR3 sequence reads: CASSLTGRDTGELFF. The CDR3 nucleotides read TGTGCCAGTAGCCTAACAGGGAGGGACACCGGGGAGCTGTTTTTT. This chain links TRBV19 with TRBJ2-2; possibly TRBD2 for D (7 bases). This CDR3 is 15 amino acids long. V lost 6 bases and J 3 bases, leaving 14 bases between the germline ends. Germline CDR1 LNHDA, CDR2 SQIVND (reference sequence).

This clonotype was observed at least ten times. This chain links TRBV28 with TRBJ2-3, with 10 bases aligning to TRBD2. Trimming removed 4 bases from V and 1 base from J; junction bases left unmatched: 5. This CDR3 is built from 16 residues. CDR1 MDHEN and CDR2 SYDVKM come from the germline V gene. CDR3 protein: CASSSRTSGRTDTQYF. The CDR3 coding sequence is TGTGCCAGCAGTTCCCGGACTAGCGGTCGCACAGATACGCAGTATTTT.

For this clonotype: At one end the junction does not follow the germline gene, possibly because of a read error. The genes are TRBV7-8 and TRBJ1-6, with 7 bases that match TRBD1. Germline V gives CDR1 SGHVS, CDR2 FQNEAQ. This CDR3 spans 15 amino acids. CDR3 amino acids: CASSLASTGVSPLYF. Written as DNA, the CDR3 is TGTGCCAGCAGCTTAGCCAGCACAGGGGTGTCACCCCTCTACTTT.

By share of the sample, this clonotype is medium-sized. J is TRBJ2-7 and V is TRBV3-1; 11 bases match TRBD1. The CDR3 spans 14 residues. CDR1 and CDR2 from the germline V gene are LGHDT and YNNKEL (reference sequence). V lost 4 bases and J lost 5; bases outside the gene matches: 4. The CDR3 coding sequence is TGTGCCAGCAGCCTAAGGACAGGGGGCCACGAGCAGTACTTC. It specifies CASSLRTGGHEQYF.

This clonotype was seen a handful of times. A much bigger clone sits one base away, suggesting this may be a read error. The CDR3 DNA is TGTGCCAGCAGCCTGGGACTAGCTCGGCCAGATACGCAGTATTTT. Residues: CASSLGLARPDTQYF. V is TRBV7-3 and J is TRBJ2-3; 9 nucleotides line up with TRBD2. Trimming removed 5 bases from V and 4 bases from J; junction bases left unmatched: 7. Germline CDR1 SGHTA, CDR2 FQGTGA. This CDR3 is 15 amino acids long.

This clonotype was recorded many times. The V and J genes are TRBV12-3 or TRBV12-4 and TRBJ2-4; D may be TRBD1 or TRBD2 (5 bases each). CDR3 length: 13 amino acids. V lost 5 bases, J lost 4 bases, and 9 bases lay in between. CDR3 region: CASSRDGKNIQYF. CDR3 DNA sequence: TGTGCCAGCAGTCGGGACGGAAAAAACATTCAGTACTTC.

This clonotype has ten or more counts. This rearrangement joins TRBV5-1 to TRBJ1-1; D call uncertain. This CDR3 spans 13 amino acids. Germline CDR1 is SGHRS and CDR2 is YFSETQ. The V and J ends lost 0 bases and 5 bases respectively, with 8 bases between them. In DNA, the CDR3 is TGCGCCAGCAGCTTGGGCGGGGAAACTGAAGCTTTCTTT. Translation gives CASSLGGETEAFF.

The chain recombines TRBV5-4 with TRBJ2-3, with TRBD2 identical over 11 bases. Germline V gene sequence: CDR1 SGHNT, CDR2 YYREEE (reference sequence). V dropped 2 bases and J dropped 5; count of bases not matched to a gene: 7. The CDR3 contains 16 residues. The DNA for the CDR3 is TGTGCCAGCAGCTTTAGCGGGAGGGCCTGGGGAGATACGCAGTATTTT. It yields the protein CASSFSGRAWGDTQYF.

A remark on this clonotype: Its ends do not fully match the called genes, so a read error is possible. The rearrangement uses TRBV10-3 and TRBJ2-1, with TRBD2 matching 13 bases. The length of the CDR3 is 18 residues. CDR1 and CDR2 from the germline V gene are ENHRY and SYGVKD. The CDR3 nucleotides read TGTGCTATCATTGGCGGGACTAGCGGGATCGGCTCCTACAATGAGCAGTTCTTC. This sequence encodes CAIIGGTSGIGSYNEQFF.

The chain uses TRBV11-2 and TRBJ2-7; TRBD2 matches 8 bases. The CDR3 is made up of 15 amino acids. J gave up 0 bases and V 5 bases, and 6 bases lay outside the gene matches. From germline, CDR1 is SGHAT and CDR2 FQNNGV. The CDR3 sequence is CASSLSGAASYEQYF. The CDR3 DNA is TGTGCCAGCAGCCTTAGCGGGGCGGCCTCCTACGAGCAGTACTTC.

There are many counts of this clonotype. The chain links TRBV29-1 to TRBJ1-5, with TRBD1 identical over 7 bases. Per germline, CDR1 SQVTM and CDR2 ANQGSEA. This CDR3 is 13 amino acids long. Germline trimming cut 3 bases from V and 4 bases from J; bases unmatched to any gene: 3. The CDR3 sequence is CSVETGYNQPQHF. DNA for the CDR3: TGCAGCGTTGAGACAGGGTATAATCAGCCCCAGCATTTT.

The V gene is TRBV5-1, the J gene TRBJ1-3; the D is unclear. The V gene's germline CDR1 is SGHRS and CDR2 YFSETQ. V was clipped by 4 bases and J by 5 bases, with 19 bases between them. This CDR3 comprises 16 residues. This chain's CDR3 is CASSPRPPGSRNTIYF. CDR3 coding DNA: TGCGCCAGCAGCCCAAGACCCCCCGGATCCCGAAACACCATATATTTT.

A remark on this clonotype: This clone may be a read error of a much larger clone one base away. The CDR3 DNA reads TGTGCCAGCAATCAGGGCCTTTCCAACACAGATACGCAGTATTTT. Translation gives CASNQGLSNTDTQYF. V gene TRBV11-3 combines with J gene TRBJ2-3; a possible D gene is TRBD1 (5 bases). The V end was cut by 7 bases, the J end by 2 bases, with 16 bases between. There are 15 residues in the CDR3. The germline V gene encodes CDR1 SGHNT and CDR2 YENEEA.

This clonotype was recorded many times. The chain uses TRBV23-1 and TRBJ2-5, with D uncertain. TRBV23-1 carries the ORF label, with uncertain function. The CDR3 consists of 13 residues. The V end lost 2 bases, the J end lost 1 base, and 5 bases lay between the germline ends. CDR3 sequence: CASSQGIQETQYF. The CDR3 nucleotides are TGCGCCAGCAGTCAAGGCATCCAAGAGACCCAGTACTTC.

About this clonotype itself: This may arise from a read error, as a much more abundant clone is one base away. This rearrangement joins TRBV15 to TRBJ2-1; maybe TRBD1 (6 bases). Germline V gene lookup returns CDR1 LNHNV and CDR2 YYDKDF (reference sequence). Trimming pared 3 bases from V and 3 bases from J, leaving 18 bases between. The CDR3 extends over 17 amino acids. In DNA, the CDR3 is TGTGCCACCAGCAGGGCCGGACAGTGGGCCTACTACAATGAGCAGTTCTTC. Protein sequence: CATSRAGQWAYYNEQFF.

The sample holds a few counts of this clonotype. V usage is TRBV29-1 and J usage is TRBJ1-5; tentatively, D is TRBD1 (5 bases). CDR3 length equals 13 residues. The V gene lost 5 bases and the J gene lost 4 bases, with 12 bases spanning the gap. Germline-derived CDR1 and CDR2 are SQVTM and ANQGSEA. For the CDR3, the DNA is TGCAGCGTTAGGGGCGGACTAAATCAGCCCCAGCATTTT. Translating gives CSVRGGLNQPQHF.

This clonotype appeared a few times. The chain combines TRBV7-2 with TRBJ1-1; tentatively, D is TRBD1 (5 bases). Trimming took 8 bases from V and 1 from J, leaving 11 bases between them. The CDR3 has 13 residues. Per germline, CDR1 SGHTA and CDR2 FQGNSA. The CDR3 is CASGLGANTEAFF. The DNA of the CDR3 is TGTGCCAGCGGCCTAGGGGCGAACACTGAAGCTTTCTTT.

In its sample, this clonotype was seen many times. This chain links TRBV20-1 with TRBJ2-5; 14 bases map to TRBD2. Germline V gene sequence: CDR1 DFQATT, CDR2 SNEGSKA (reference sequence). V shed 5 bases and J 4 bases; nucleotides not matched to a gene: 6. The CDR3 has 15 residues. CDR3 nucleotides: TGCAGTGCTCCCCGTGGGACTAGCGGGGGAGAGACCCAGTACTTC. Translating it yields CSAPRGTSGGETQYF.

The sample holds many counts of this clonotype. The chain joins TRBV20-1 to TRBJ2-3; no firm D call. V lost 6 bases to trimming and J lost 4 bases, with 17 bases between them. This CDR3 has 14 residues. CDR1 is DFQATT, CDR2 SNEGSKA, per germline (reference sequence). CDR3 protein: CSARPDAQADTQYF. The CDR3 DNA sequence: TGCAGTGCGAGACCCGACGCCCAAGCAGATACGCAGTATTTT.

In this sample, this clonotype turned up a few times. The CDR3 DNA sequence: TGCAGCGTTGAAGTGAGGGTCCCTGAGCAGTTCTTC. It encodes CSVEVRVPEQFF. The rearrangement links TRBV29-1 to TRBJ2-1, with D possibly matching TRBD2 (5 bases). The V gene's germline CDR1 is SQVTM and CDR2 ANQGSEA. V lost 1 base and J 9 bases, leaving 10 bases between the germline ends. The CDR3 has 12 amino acids.

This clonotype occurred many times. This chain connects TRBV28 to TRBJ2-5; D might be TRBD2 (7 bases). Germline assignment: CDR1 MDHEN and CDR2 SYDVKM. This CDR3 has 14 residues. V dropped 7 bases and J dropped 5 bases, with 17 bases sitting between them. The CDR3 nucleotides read TGTGCCAGCATCACTCGGGGGGCCGACGAGACCCAGTACTTC. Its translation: CASITRGADETQYF.

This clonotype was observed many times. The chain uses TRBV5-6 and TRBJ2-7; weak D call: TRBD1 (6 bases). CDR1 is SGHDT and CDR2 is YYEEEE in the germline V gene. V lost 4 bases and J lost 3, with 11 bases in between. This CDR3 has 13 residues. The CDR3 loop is CASSHGRGYEQYF. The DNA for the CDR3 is TGTGCCAGCAGCCATGGCAGGGGCTACGAGCAGTACTTC.

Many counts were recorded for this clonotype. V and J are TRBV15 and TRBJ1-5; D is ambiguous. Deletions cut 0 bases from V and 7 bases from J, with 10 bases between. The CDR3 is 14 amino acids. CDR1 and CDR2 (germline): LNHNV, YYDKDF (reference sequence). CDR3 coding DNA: TGTGCCACCAGCAGAGATCAAGAGAGGCAGCCCCAGCATTTT. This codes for CATSRDQERQPQHF. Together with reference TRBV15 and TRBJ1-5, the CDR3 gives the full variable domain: DAMVIQNPRYQVTQFGKPVTLSCSQTLNHNVMYWYQQKSSQAPKLLFHYYDKDFNNEADTPDNFQSRRPNTSFCFLDIRSPGLGDTAMYLCATSRDQERQPQHFGDGTRLSIL.

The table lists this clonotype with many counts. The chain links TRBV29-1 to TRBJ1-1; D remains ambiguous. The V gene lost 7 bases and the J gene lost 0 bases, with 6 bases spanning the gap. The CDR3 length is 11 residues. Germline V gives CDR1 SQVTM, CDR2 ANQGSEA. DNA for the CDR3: TGCAGCGCTAAGATGAACACTGAAGCTTTCTTT. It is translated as CSAKMNTEAFF.

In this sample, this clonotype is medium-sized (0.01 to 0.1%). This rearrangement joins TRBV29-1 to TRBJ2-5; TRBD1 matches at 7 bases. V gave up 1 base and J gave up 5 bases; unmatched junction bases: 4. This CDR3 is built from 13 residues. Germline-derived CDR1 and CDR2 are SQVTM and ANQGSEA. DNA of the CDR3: TGCAGCGTTGAAGCGGTACAGGGGGAGACCCAGTACTTC. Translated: CSVEAVQGETQYF.